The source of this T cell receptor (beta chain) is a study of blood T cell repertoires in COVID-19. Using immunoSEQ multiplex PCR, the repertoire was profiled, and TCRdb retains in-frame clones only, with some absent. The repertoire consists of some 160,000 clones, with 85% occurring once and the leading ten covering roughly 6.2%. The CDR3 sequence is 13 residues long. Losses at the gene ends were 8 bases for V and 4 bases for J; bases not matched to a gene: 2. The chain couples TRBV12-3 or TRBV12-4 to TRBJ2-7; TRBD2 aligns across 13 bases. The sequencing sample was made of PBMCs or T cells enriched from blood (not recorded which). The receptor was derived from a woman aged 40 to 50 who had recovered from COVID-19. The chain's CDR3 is CASGGLAGYEQYF. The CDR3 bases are TGTGCCAGCGGGGGACTAGCGGGGTACGAGCAGTACTTC.